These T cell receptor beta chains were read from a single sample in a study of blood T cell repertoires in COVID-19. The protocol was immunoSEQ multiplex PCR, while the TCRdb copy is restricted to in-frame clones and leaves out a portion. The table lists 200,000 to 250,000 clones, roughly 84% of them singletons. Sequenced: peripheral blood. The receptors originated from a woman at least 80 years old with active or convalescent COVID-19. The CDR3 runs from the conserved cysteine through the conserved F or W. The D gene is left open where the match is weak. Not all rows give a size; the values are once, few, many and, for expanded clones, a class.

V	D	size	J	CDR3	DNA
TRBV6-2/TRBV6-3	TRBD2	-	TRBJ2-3	CASSYWVAGGPGGDTQYF	TGTGCCAGCAGTTACTGGGTAGCGGGGGGGCCAGGCGGAGATACGCAGTATTTT
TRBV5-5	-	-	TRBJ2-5	CASSLVNSEGTQYF	TGTGCCAGCAGCTTGGTAAACAGCGAGGGGACCCAGTACTTC
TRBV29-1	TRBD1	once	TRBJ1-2	CSVGGTEYGYTF	TGCAGCGTTGGCGGGACAGAATATGGCTACACCTTC
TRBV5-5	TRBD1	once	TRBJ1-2	CASSLYTGGKLDGYTF	TGTGCCAGCAGCTTGTATACAGGGGGTAAGTTGGATGGCTACACCTTC
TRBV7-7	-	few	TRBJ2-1	CASSTEFSNEQFF	TGTGCCAGCAGCACTGAGTTTTCCAATGAGCAGTTCTTC
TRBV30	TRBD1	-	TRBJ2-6	CAWSAGGTGANVLTF	TGTGCCTGGAGTGCAGGGGGCACTGGGGCCAACGTCCTGACTTTC
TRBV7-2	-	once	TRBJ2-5	CASSFELRGQETQYF	TGTGCCAGCAGCTTCGAACTCAGGGGCCAAGAGACCCAGTACTTC
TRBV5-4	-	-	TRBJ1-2	CASITSPGGVEGYTF	TGTGCCAGCATCACTTCGCCGGGTGGTGTCGAGGGCTACACCTTC
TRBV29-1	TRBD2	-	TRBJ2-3	CSSTPASGRTDTQYF	TGCAGCTCAACCCCCGCTAGCGGGAGAACAGATACGCAGTATTTT
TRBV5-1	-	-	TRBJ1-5	CASSPGWGNQPQHF	TGCGCCAGCAGCCCAGGGTGGGGCAATCAGCCCCAGCATTTT
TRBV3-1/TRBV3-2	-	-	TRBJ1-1	CASSGAPRPGLSLGTEAFF	TGTGCCAGCTCCGGCGCCCCCCGGCCGGGTCTTTCATTGGGCACTGAAGCTTTCTTT
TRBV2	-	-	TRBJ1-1	CASKRDTEAFF	TGTGCCAGCAAGAGGGACACTGAAGCTTTCTTT
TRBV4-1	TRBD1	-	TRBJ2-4	CASSQIPGQALAKNIQYF	TGCGCCAGCAGCCAGATACCTGGACAGGCATTAGCCAAAAACATTCAGTACTTC
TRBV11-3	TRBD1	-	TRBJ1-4	CASSRRLQGRNEKLFF	TGTGCCAGCAGCAGACGGTTACAGGGGCGAAATGAAAAACTGTTTTTT
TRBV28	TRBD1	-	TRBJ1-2	CASSRTWDRGDGYTF	TGTGCCAGCAGTAGGACCTGGGACAGGGGGGATGGCTACACCTTC
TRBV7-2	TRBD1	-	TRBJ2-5	CASSLAGTGLGGQYF	TGTGCCAGCAGCTTGGCGGGGACAGGCTTAGGAGGCCAGTACTTC
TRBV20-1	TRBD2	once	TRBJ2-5	CSASLPGGGTQYF	TGCAGTGCTAGTCTCCCGGGGGGTGGGACCCAGTACTTC
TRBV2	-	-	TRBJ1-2	CASMVGGSRNYGYTF	TGTGCCAGCATGGTAGGAGGATCCAGGAACTATGGCTACACCTTC
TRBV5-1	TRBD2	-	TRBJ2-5	CASSYGAGGMETQYF	TGCGCCAGCAGCTACGGAGCGGGAGGTATGGAGACCCAGTACTTC
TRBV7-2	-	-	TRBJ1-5	CASSSRGMSNQPQHF	TGTGCCAGCAGCTCCAGGGGTATGAGCAATCAGCCCCAGCATTTT
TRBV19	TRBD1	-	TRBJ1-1	CASSLQGARTEAFF	TGTGCCAGTAGTTTACAGGGGGCGCGGACTGAAGCTTTCTTT
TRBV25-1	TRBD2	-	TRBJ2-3	CASSEGSGRAVDTQYF	TGTGCCAGCAGTGAAGGGAGCGGGAGGGCCGTAGATACGCAGTATTTT
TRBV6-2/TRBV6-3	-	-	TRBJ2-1	CASSSGLGQFF	TGTGCCAGCAGCTCGGGACTGGGGCAGTTCTTC
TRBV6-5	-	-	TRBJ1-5	CASSRGGSHQPQHF	TGTGCCAGCAGTAGGGGGGGGTCCCATCAGCCCCAGCATTTT
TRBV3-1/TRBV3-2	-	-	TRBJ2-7	CASSQVPDEQYF	TGTGCCAGCAGCCAAGTACCGGACGAGCAGTACTTC
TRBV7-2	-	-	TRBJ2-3	CASSPTRAGDTQYF	TGTGCCAGCAGCCCGACTAGGGCGGGAGATACGCAGTATTTT
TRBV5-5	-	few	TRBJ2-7	CASSLLTQVSYEQYF	TGTGCCAGCAGCTTGTTAACGCAGGTCTCCTACGAGCAGTACTTC
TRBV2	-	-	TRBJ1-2	CASFRGYGYTF	TGTGCCAGCTTCAGAGGGTATGGCTACACCTTC
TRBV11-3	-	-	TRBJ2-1	CASKRQNNEQFF	TGTGCCAGCAAAAGACAGAATAATGAGCAGTTCTTC
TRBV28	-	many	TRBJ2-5	CATNPRGGGKETQYF	TGTGCCACCAACCCTAGGGGGGGAGGTAAAGAGACCCAGTACTTC
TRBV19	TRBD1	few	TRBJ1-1	CAREDRADTEAFF	TGTGCCAGAGAGGACAGGGCGGACACTGAAGCTTTCTTT
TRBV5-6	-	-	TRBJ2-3	CASREETSTDTQYF	TGTGCCAGCAGGGAGGAAACTAGCACAGATACGCAGTATTTT
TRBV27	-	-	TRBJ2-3	CASSLGTSGTDTQYF	TGTGCCAGCAGTTTAGGGACAAGCGGCACAGATACGCAGTATTTT
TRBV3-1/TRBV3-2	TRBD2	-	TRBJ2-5	CASSRGLAVETQYF	TGTGCCAGCTCCCGCGGACTAGCTGTTGAGACCCAGTACTTC
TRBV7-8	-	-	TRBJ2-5	CASSLRQGKIQETQYF	TGTGCCAGCAGCTTAAGGCAGGGGAAAATTCAAGAGACCCAGTACTTC
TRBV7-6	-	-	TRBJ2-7	CASSFLAGPYEQYF	TGTGCCAGCAGCTTTCTCGCGGGGCCCTACGAGCAGTACTTC
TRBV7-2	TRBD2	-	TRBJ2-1	CASSLDHGGVYEQFF	TGTGCCAGCAGCTTAGATCACGGGGGGGTCTATGAGCAGTTCTTC
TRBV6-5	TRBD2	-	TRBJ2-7	CASTRLAGDEQYF	TGTGCCAGCACCAGACTAGCGGGTGACGAGCAGTACTTC
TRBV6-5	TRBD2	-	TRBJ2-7	CASRGLAGGPSEQYF	TGTGCCAGCAGAGGACTAGCGGGGGGGCCGAGCGAGCAGTACTTC
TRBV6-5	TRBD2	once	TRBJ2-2	CASSPGLADGELFF	TGTGCCAGCAGTCCGGGACTAGCGGACGGGGAGCTGTTTTTT
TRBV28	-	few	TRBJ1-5	CASTSSTGPQHF	TGTGCCAGCACGAGCTCCACGGGGCCCCAGCATTTT
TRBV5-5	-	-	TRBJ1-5	CASSYYSNQPQHF	TGTGCCAGCAGCTACTATAGCAATCAGCCCCAGCATTTT
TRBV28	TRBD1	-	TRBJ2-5	CTQTGGDRGRGETQYF	TGTACGCAAACGGGCGGGGACAGGGGGCGCGGAGAGACCCAGTACTTC
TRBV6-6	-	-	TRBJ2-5	CASCRQAETQYF	TGTGCCAGTTGTCGACAGGCGGAGACCCAGTACTTC
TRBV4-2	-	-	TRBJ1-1	CASSQESVAEAFF	TGTGCCAGCAGCCAAGAAAGCGTGGCTGAAGCTTTCTTT
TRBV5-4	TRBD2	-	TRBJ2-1	CASNRGSGRGAGNEQFF	TGTGCCAGCAACCGGGGTAGCGGGAGGGGTGCCGGCAATGAGCAGTTCTTC
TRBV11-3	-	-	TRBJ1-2	CASSLRGRLNYGYTF	TGTGCCAGCAGCTTAAGGGGCCGATTAAACTATGGCTACACCTTC
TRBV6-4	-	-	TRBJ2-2	CATRQDRAGELFF	TGTGCCACCCGACAGGATCGAGCCGGGGAGCTGTTTTTT
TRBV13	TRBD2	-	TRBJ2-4	CASSSSPWRGVPGIKNIQYF	TGTGCCAGCAGCTCGTCCCCCTGGCGGGGGGTCCCTGGTATCAAAAACATTCAGTACTTC
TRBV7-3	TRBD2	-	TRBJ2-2	CASTNYGGSNTGELFF	TGTGCCAGCACTAATTACGGGGGGTCGAACACCGGGGAGCTGTTTTTT
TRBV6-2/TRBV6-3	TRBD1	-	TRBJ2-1	CASSYQDRGYNEQFF	TGTGCCAGCAGTTACCAGGACAGGGGATACAATGAGCAGTTCTTC
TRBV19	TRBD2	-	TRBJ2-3	CASSTYSGATDTQYF	TGTGCCAGTAGTACCTATAGCGGGGCCACAGATACGCAGTATTTT
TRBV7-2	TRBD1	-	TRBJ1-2	CASSLGQGARGYTF	TGTGCCAGCAGCTTAGGACAGGGGGCGCGGGGCTACACCTTC
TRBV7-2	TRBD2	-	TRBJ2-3	CASSQGLAGAATQYF	TGTGCCAGCAGCCAAGGACTAGCGGGAGCGGCTACGCAGTATTTT
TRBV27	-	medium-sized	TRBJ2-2	CASSFSTGELFF	TGTGCCAGCAGTTTTTCGACCGGGGAGCTGTTTTTT
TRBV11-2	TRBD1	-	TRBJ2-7	CASSLGQGRSYEQYF	TGTGCCAGCAGCTTGGGACAGGGGCGCTCCTACGAGCAGTACTTC
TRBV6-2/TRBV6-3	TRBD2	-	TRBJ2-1	CASSSPRAGGDNEQFF	TGTGCCAGCAGCTCCCCCCGAGCGGGGGGAGATAATGAGCAGTTCTTC
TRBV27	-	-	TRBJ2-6	CASSLWSGTSGANVLTF	TGTGCCAGCAGTTTATGGAGCGGAACCTCTGGGGCCAACGTCCTGACTTTC
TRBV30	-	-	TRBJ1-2	CAWSVGSERGYTF	TGTGCCTGGAGTGTCGGCTCGGAGAGGGGCTACACCTTC